This TCR beta chain was captured by sequencing in a study of blood T cell repertoires in COVID-19 (dated by TCRdb to 2020 to 2021). As for the study more broadly: Samples covering the acute and convalescent phases of COVID-19 were provided by collaborators in the United States, Italy and Spain. A de-identified subject ID, COVID-19 status, age in years and sex were almost always included in the sample metadata. Deeply sampled blood TCRbeta repertoires from subjects exposed to, actively infected with, or recovered from COVID-19 were included in the dataset. The samples were drawn from the first 160 participants of the ongoing ImmuneRACE study and from 1,254 subjects provided by 6 global collaborators. The prospective study material was composed of cDNA or gDNA derived from T cells, B-cell-depleted T cells, or PBMCs. Where available, HLA class I and class II types were taken from metadata supplied by the sample provider and were not determined by assay-based typing. A freely available public database, intended as a resource for researchers studying the immune response to SARS-CoV-2, is where the repertoires were released. Broad study findings and their caveats: How much clinical and demographic metadata was included differed by source and by participant, and the metadata was provided uncurated.

Whole blood was collected in K2EDTA tubes by collaborating institutions according to the institutions' own protocols. For TCRbeta analysis, collaborators shipped samples in one of three forms: frozen whole blood, isolated PBMCs, or DNA extracted from either of those sample types. TCRbeta CDR3 regions were amplified from genomic DNA by means of the immunoSEQ Assay, a bias-controlled multiplex PCR. The paper's processing steps were these. Nucleated cell counts per sample were estimated from amplification of reference gene primers within the assay. Sequence reads were collapsed and filtered to measure the absolute abundance of every unique TCRbeta CDR3 rearrangement. For each sample, productive Simpson clonality was calculated by taking the square root of Simpson's diversity index across productive rearrangements. The clones in this table, taken by TCRdb from immuneACCESS, are in-frame only. Not every clone is retained; where verified, under half of the shortfall comes from an unresolved V gene, and the cause of the rest is unknown. D and trimming come from the DNA, and the V and J calls and clone size come from that table. The sample has about 45,000 clones on record, roughly 90% of them singletons. The top ten clones comprise around 8.5% of the sample.

Of note for this clone: Its antigen is currently not known. No much larger clone is present one base from it, and per-base qualities are unavailable.

V gives up 2 bases and J gives up 0 bases, and the segment between their germline ends measures 8 bases. CDR1 MNHNS and CDR2 SASEGT were looked up in the germline V gene. The CDR3, from cysteine to phenylalanine, totals 14 residues. Left in the record is the CDR3 DNA by itself, 42 bases read in frame from the first base. The chain is encoded by TRBV6-1 joined to TRBJ2-7, with the D gene not clear enough to name. The specimen was peripheral blood. This TCR derives from a human donor in a cohort sampled during active COVID-19. The DNA sequence is given as TGTGCCAGCAGTGAACTTAGATTCTCCTACGAGCAGTACTTC. Its protein is CASSELRFSYEQYF.